Listed below are T cell receptor beta chains from one sample, sequenced in a study of blood T cell repertoires in COVID-19. The table came from immunoSEQ multiplex PCR; TCRdb's copy has only in-frame clones and leaves some out. Of 140,000 or so clones in the sample, around 86% were seen once. The specimen sequenced was peripheral blood. The receptor source for this set is a human donor in a cohort sampled during active COVID-19. The CDR3 runs from the conserved cysteine through the conserved F or W. Fields, in order: J gene, clone size, V gene, D gene, CDR3 protein, CDR3 DNA. D genes are given only for firm matches. For some rows the clone size is stated as once, few or many, or as a class when expanded; others skip it.

J: TRBJ2-1
size: -
V: TRBV4-2
D: -
CDR3: CASSHETGTPAYNEQFF
DNA: TGTGCCAGCAGCCATGAAACCGGGACACCCGCCTACAATGAGCAGTTCTTC

J: TRBJ2-3
size: once
V: TRBV10-2
D: TRBD2
CDR3: CASTPRGGRVTDTQYF
DNA: TGCGCCAGCACTCCGAGGGGCGGGAGAGTTACAGATACGCAGTATTTT

J: TRBJ2-1
size: once
V: TRBV29-1
D: -
CDR3: CSARGQLYNEQFF
DNA: TGCAGCGCCAGAGGACAACTCTACAATGAGCAGTTCTTC

J: TRBJ2-7
size: -
V: TRBV6-5
D: TRBD2
CDR3: CASSFGAGVSYEQYF
DNA: TGTGCCAGCAGTTTTGGAGCGGGAGTCTCGTACGAGCAGTACTTC

J: TRBJ1-2
size: -
V: TRBV19
D: -
CDR3: CASTETNYGYTF
DNA: TGTGCCAGTACAGAAACTAACTATGGCTACACCTTC

J: TRBJ2-7
size: few
V: TRBV5-6
D: -
CDR3: CASSIRGRYEQYF
DNA: TGTGCCAGCAGCATCAGGGGACGCTACGAGCAGTACTTC

J: TRBJ2-2
size: -
V: TRBV7-3
D: TRBD2
CDR3: CASSLVAGTNTGELFF
DNA: TGTGCCAGCAGCTTAGTAGCGGGAACGAACACCGGGGAGCTGTTTTTT

J: TRBJ2-7
size: -
V: TRBV5-1
D: -
CDR3: CASSPGGGTYEQYF
DNA: TGCGCCAGCAGCCCGGGGGGCGGGACGTACGAGCAGTACTTC

J: TRBJ2-3
size: many
V: TRBV5-6
D: TRBD2
CDR3: CASSSLAPGDTQYF
DNA: TGTGCCAGCAGTTCACTAGCGCCGGGTGATACGCAGTATTTT

J: TRBJ2-7
size: -
V: TRBV19
D: -
CDR3: CASSRSMGAWSSYEQYF
DNA: TGTGCCAGTAGTCGCTCCATGGGGGCCTGGAGCTCCTACGAGCAGTACTTC

J: TRBJ2-1
size: few
V: TRBV19
D: -
CDR3: CASSIGYGSSYNEQFF
DNA: TGTGCCAGTAGTATAGGGTACGGGAGCTCCTACAATGAGCAGTTCTTC

J: TRBJ2-7
size: -
V: TRBV5-4
D: TRBD1
CDR3: CASSGDRARGEQYF
DNA: TGTGCCAGCAGCGGGGACAGGGCGAGAGGAGAGCAGTACTTC

J: TRBJ2-5
size: once
V: TRBV3-1/TRBV3-2
D: TRBD2
CDR3: CASSQDTTSAIQETQYF
DNA: TGTGCCAGCAGCCAAGATACAACTAGCGCAATTCAAGAGACCCAGTACTTC

J: TRBJ1-4
size: -
V: TRBV10-3
D: -
CDR3: CAIRPPGRGEKLFF
DNA: TGTGCCATCAGACCACCAGGGCGGGGTGAAAAACTGTTTTTT

J: TRBJ2-3
size: -
V: TRBV5-4
D: TRBD2
CDR3: CASSFHGGGSDTQYF
DNA: TGTGCCAGCAGCTTCCATGGCGGGGGGTCAGATACGCAGTATTTT

J: TRBJ2-3
size: once
V: TRBV29-1
D: TRBD1
CDR3: CSGRQGIGTDTQYF
DNA: TGCAGCGGAAGACAGGGAATAGGCACAGATACGCAGTATTTT

J: TRBJ2-3
size: -
V: TRBV10-3
D: TRBD2
CDR3: CAISFGRATDTQYF
DNA: TGTGCCATCAGCTTTGGGAGGGCGACAGATACGCAGTATTTT

J: TRBJ1-3
size: -
V: TRBV9
D: -
CDR3: CASSVRGPGSSGNTIYF
DNA: TGTGCCAGCAGCGTAAGGGGTCCGGGCTCCTCTGGAAACACCATATATTTT

J: TRBJ2-7
size: -
V: TRBV6-2/TRBV6-3
D: TRBD2
CDR3: CASSFPTSGRYEQYF
DNA: TGTGCCAGCAGCTTCCCGACTAGCGGGAGATACGAGCAGTACTTC

J: TRBJ1-2
size: -
V: TRBV18
D: -
CDR3: CASSSRDGGYTF
DNA: TGTGCCAGCTCGAGCAGGGATGGTGGCTACACCTTC

J: TRBJ2-3
size: -
V: TRBV6-2/TRBV6-3
D: TRBD2
CDR3: CASSRAGGGHRGTDTQYF
DNA: TGTGCCAGCAGTCGGGCGGGAGGGGGGCATAGGGGCACAGATACGCAGTATTTT

J: TRBJ2-3
size: -
V: TRBV2
D: -
CDR3: CASSEVYPDSDTDTQYF
DNA: TGTGCCAGCAGTGAAGTCTACCCGGACAGCGACACAGATACGCAGTATTTT

J: TRBJ2-7
size: once
V: TRBV28
D: -
CDR3: CASLSGLSYEQYF
DNA: TGTGCCAGTCTTAGCGGACTCTCCTACGAGCAGTACTTC

J: TRBJ1-3
size: -
V: TRBV28
D: -
CDR3: CASGVQGKGLSGNTIYF
DNA: TGTGCCAGCGGGGTACAGGGTAAGGGCCTCTCTGGAAACACCATATATTTT

J: TRBJ1-3
size: -
V: TRBV11-3
D: -
CDR3: CASSLGEASGNTIYF
DNA: TGTGCCAGCAGCTTAGGAGAGGCCTCTGGAAACACCATATATTTT

J: TRBJ2-7
size: -
V: TRBV9
D: -
CDR3: CASSPQPDSSYEQYF
DNA: TGTGCCAGCAGCCCACAACCGGACAGCTCCTACGAGCAGTACTTC

J: TRBJ2-7
size: -
V: TRBV7-2
D: -
CDR3: CASSQGVYEQYF
DNA: TGTGCCAGCAGCCAAGGGGTTTACGAGCAGTACTTC

J: TRBJ1-2
size: -
V: TRBV2
D: -
CDR3: CASSEGASDGYGYTF
DNA: TGTGCCAGCAGTGAGGGGGCATCGGACGGTTATGGCTACACCTTC

J: TRBJ2-1
size: once
V: TRBV28
D: TRBD2
CDR3: CASSLSPASGTGEQFF
DNA: TGTGCCAGCAGTTTAAGCCCGGCTAGCGGGACGGGTGAGCAGTTCTTC

J: TRBJ2-7
size: -
V: TRBV6-2/TRBV6-3
D: -
CDR3: CASSSSSQLANAVLGYF
DNA: TGTGCCAGCAGTTCCTCCAGCCAACTAGCAAACGCCGTACTTGGGTACTTC

J: TRBJ2-7
size: many
V: TRBV5-1
D: -
CDR3: CASSLGSGTPSYEQYF
DNA: TGCGCCAGCAGCTTGGGATCCGGGACACCTTCCTACGAGCAGTACTTC

J: TRBJ2-7
size: once
V: TRBV7-9
D: -
CDR3: CASSRDSTLGQYF
DNA: TGTGCCAGCAGTCGTGACTCCACCCTGGGGCAGTACTTC

J: TRBJ2-1
size: -
V: TRBV24-1
D: TRBD2
CDR3: CATSATGLHSSYNEQFF
DNA: TGTGCCACCAGTGCCACGGGACTACACAGCTCCTACAATGAGCAGTTCTTC

J: TRBJ2-5
size: -
V: TRBV19
D: TRBD1
CDR3: CASSPPRGFRETQYF
DNA: TGTGCCAGTAGTCCACCCAGGGGGTTTAGAGAGACCCAGTACTTC

J: TRBJ2-7
size: -
V: TRBV9
D: -
CDR3: CASSVGLVKDEQYF
DNA: TGTGCCAGCAGCGTAGGACTGGTCAAGGACGAGCAGTACTTC

J: TRBJ2-5
size: -
V: TRBV4-2
D: TRBD2
CDR3: CASSQAGTSGFGKTQYF
DNA: TGTGCCAGCAGCCAAGCTGGGACTAGCGGGTTTGGGAAGACCCAGTACTTC

J: TRBJ1-4
size: -
V: TRBV6-2/TRBV6-3
D: TRBD1
CDR3: CASSTTTPGQDEKLFF
DNA: TGTGCCAGCAGCACCACGACACCGGGACAGGATGAAAAACTGTTTTTT

J: TRBJ2-7
size: -
V: TRBV29-1
D: -
CDR3: CSVVARTYEQYF
DNA: TGCAGCGTTGTGGCTAGGACCTACGAGCAGTACTTC

J: TRBJ1-2
size: -
V: TRBV4-3
D: TRBD1
CDR3: CASSQAGTGSLYGYTF
DNA: TGCGCCAGCAGCCAAGCCGGGACAGGGAGTCTCTATGGCTACACCTTC

J: TRBJ2-1
size: -
V: TRBV3-1/TRBV3-2
D: TRBD2
CDR3: CASSPLLAGVVYEQFF
DNA: TGTGCCAGCAGCCCTCTGCTAGCGGGAGTTGTATATGAGCAGTTCTTC

J: TRBJ2-2
size: -
V: TRBV10-3
D: -
CDR3: CAISQAPGELFF
DNA: TGTGCCATCAGTCAAGCCCCCGGGGAGCTGTTTTTT

J: TRBJ2-7
size: -
V: TRBV18
D: TRBD2
CDR3: CASSQPVLAGGQYEQYF
DNA: TGTGCCAGCTCACAACCTGTACTTGCGGGAGGACAGTACGAGCAGTACTTC

J: TRBJ2-7
size: -
V: TRBV27
D: TRBD1
CDR3: CASSFGGTGGPYEQYF
DNA: TGTGCCAGCAGTTTCGGGGGGACAGGGGGTCCCTACGAGCAGTACTTC

J: TRBJ1-1
size: -
V: TRBV7-9
D: TRBD1
CDR3: CASSSGGLEAFF
DNA: TGTGCCAGCAGCTCAGGGGGGCTTGAAGCTTTCTTT

J: TRBJ2-7
size: -
V: TRBV19
D: TRBD1
CDR3: CASRDGQGGAYEQYF
DNA: TGTGCCAGTAGAGACGGACAGGGCGGCGCCTACGAGCAGTACTTC

J: TRBJ1-4
size: -
V: TRBV7-6
D: -
CDR3: CASSSAGRNEKLFF
DNA: TGTGCCAGCAGCTCGGCAGGGAGGAATGAAAAACTGTTTTTT

J: TRBJ2-3
size: -
V: TRBV9
D: -
CDR3: CASSTRQGGSYTDTQYF
DNA: TGTGCCAGCAGCACACGACAGGGAGGCTCTTACACAGATACGCAGTATTTT

J: TRBJ1-2
size: -
V: TRBV3-1/TRBV3-2
D: TRBD1
CDR3: CASSPRDRLNYGYTF
DNA: TGTGCCAGCAGCCCTCGGGACAGGCTAAACTATGGCTACACCTTC

J: TRBJ1-3
size: -
V: TRBV7-2
D: TRBD1
CDR3: CASSPRGQGASSGNTIYF
DNA: TGTGCCAGCAGCCCACGGGGACAGGGGGCTAGCTCTGGAAACACCATATATTTT

J: TRBJ2-7
size: once
V: TRBV2
D: -
CDR3: CASSASSYEQYF
DNA: TGTGCCAGCAGTGCCAGCTCCTACGAGCAGTACTTC

J: TRBJ2-7
size: -
V: TRBV7-2
D: TRBD2
CDR3: CATAGVAGGGGYEQYF
DNA: TGTGCCACCGCGGGGGTAGCGGGGGGTGGGGGCTACGAGCAGTACTTC

J: TRBJ2-5
size: -
V: TRBV7-3
D: -
CDR3: CASSFGTDRFQETQYF
DNA: TGTGCCAGCAGCTTTGGAACGGACAGATTCCAAGAGACCCAGTACTTC